The source of this TCR beta chain is a study of blood T cell repertoires in COVID-19. Study as a whole: The United States, Italy and Spain provided the acute and convalescent COVID-19 samples. The analysed material was cDNA or gDNA that came from T cells, B-cell-depleted T cells, or PBMCs.

CDR1 is SGHTS and CDR2 is YDEGEE in the germline V gene. This CDR3 is 13 amino acids long. Trimming pared 6 bases from V and 6 bases from J, leaving 15 bases between. Sequenced by immunoSEQ multiplex PCR; TCRdb stores in-frame clones only, minus some. The table lists more than 100,000 clones, roughly 83% of them singletons. This sequence was found in a woman of 80 years or more with acute or convalescent COVID-19. Sample: peripheral blood. The chain couples TRBV5-8 to TRBJ1-2, with D maybe TRBD1 (5 bases). The CDR3 DNA reads as TGTGCCAGCACCGTCCCCCTGACAGATGGCTACACCTTC. As protein: CASTVPLTDGYTF.